Each of the 22 T cell receptor beta chains below was sequenced from the same sample in a study of T cell repertoires in cytomegalovirus infection. TCRdb ran MiXCR on the reads and lists one entry per CDR3 protein. The sample shows about 150,000 distinct CDR3 sequences, around a quarter of them seen only once. The sample comprised PBMCs. The receptors originated from a human donor in good health (CMV status not recorded). Some clones in this sample may be carry-over from other donors' samples.

This sequence joins TRBV12-3 or TRBV12-4 and TRBJ2-1; 8 positions agree with TRBD2. J gave up 0 bases and V 3 bases, and 7 bases lay outside the gene matches. The CDR3 extends over 17 amino acids. The CDR3, as DNA: TGTGCCAGCAGTTTTATCACTAGCGGAGTCTCCTACAATGAGCAGTTCTTC. This encodes CASSFITSGVSYNEQFF.

This clonotype was counted many times. The gene calls are TRBV7-8 and TRBJ2-1; 8 nucleotides line up with TRBD2. The CDR3 consists of 16 residues. With V trimmed by 2 bases and J by 9 bases, 12 bases remained unmatched. The germline V gene has CDR1 SGHVS and CDR2 FQNEAQ. CDR3: CASSLLSGSGWGEQFF. Written as DNA, the CDR3 is TGTGCCAGCAGCTTATTGAGCGGGAGCGGATGGGGTGAGCAGTTCTTC.

This clonotype appeared many times. The gene calls are TRBV5-6 and TRBJ2-1; tentatively, D is TRBD2 (5 bases). The CDR3 is made up of 11 amino acids. Trimming left V 4 bases short and J 10 bases short, with 9 bases between. Germline V gene lookup returns CDR1 SGHDT and CDR2 YYEEEE. The DNA for the CDR3 is TGTGCCAGCAGCGCGGGCCAGGAGCAGTTCTTC. It codes for CASSAGQEQFF.

This rearrangement joins TRBV29-1 to TRBJ2-1; a possible D gene is TRBD2 (6 bases). CDR1 and CDR2 from the germline V gene are SQVTM and ANQGSEA. CDR3 size: 16 residues. Trimming stripped 4 bases from V and 0 bases from J, with 16 bases between. The CDR3 here is CSVVRGRPRSYNEQFF. Here the CDR3 DNA reads TGCAGCGTTGTTCGTGGGAGGCCGCGCTCCTACAATGAGCAGTTCTTC.

This clonotype was counted only a few times. The genes are TRBV28 and TRBJ2-5, with 8 bases identical to TRBD2. The CDR3 is 14 amino acids. Looked up from germline, CDR1 is MDHEN and CDR2 is SYDVKM. Trimming cost V 4 bases and J 5 bases; bases outside gene matches: 6. The CDR3 bases are TGTGCCAGCAGTTCTGCGGGGGGCTCGGAGACCCAGTACTTC. Protein product: CASSSAGGSETQYF. Filled out from reference TRBV28 and TRBJ2-5, the complete variable domain reads DVKVTQSSRYLVKRTGEKVFLECVQDMDHENMFWYRQDPGLGLRLIYFSYDVKMKEKGDIPEGYSVSREKKERFSLILESASTNQTSMYLCASSSAGGSETQYFGPGTRLLVL.

This clonotype has at least ten counts. V usage is TRBV12-3 or TRBV12-4 and J usage is TRBJ1-3; 7 bases are shared with TRBD1. J was trimmed by 4 bases and V by 8 bases; bases with no gene match: 5. There are 13 residues in the CDR3. The CDR3 DNA reads TGTGCCAGCTCGACAGGGAAAGGAAACACCATATATTTT. It encodes CASSTGKGNTIYF.

The chain joins TRBV5-6 to TRBJ1-1; the D is unclear. Germline CDR1 is SGHDT and CDR2 is YYEEEE. V dropped 0 bases and J dropped 2 bases, with 8 bases sitting between them. CDR3 length equals 14 residues. CDR3 sequence: CASSLVPKNTEAFF. The CDR3 nucleotides read TGTGCCAGCAGCTTGGTTCCGAAAAACACTGAAGCTTTCTTT.

The sample holds a few counts of this clonotype. DNA of the CDR3: TGCAGTGCTAGTGCCGGTTTTACAGATACGCAGTATTTT. Its translation is CSASAGFTDTQYF. This sequence joins TRBV20-1 and TRBJ2-3, with no clear D. This CDR3 comprises 13 residues. Germline V gene lookup returns CDR1 DFQATT and CDR2 SNEGSKA (reference sequence). Between the trimmed V and J ends, which lost 3 bases and 3 bases, there was a span of 10 bases.

The genes are TRBV7-2 and TRBJ2-1; tentatively, D is TRBD2 (6 bases). CDR1 is SGHTA and CDR2 is FQGNSA in the germline V gene. The CDR3 has 14 residues. Deletions cut 0 bases from V and 10 bases from J, with 13 bases between. CDR3 bases: TGTGCCAGCAGCTTAGCTGGCCTTACTAGCGAGCAGTTCTTC. It is translated as CASSLAGLTSEQFF.

The chain employs TRBV12-3 or TRBV12-4 and TRBJ2-2; TRBD2 matches 7 bases. V lost 6 bases to trimming and J lost 0 bases; unmatched junction nucleotides: 4. The length of the CDR3 is 15 residues. The CDR3, as DNA: TGTGCCAGCAGAGCCGGGACTACGAACACCGGGGAGCTGTTTTTT. It codes for CASRAGTTNTGELFF.

This clonotype was observed a few times. The chain combines TRBV7-9 with TRBJ2-3; D is perhaps TRBD2 (5 bases). The V gene's germline CDR1 is SEHNR and CDR2 FQNEAQ (reference sequence). The CDR3 sequence is 13 residues long. Trimming removed 11 bases at V and 2 bases at J, with 14 bases between. The CDR3 bases are TGTGCCGGCGAACAGACTAACACAGATACGCAGTATTTT. This gives the protein CAGEQTNTDTQYF.

The CDR3 is CASSPDWSGGQETQYF. The DNA for the CDR3 is TGTGCCAGCAGCCCGGACTGGTCGGGAGGCCAAGAGACCCAGTACTTC. The chain is built from TRBV7-9 and TRBJ2-5; 7 nucleotides match TRBD2. From germline, CDR1 is SEHNR and CDR2 FQNEAQ (reference sequence). CDR3 length equals 16 residues. Unmatched junction bases numbered 10, after V lost 5 bases and J lost 1 base. The full variable domain, completed using reference TRBV7-9 and TRBJ2-5, is DTGVSQNPRHKITKRGQNVTFRCDPISEHNRLYWYRQTLGQGPEFLTYFQNEAQLEKSRLLSDRFSAERPKGSFSTLEIQRTEQGDSAMYLCASSPDWSGGQETQYFGPGTRLLVL.

Many counts were recorded for this clonotype. The V and J genes are TRBV7-2 and TRBJ1-4; D ambiguous. Between the trimmed V and J ends, which lost 5 bases and 1 base, there was a span of 8 bases. The germline V gene has CDR1 SGHTA and CDR2 FQGNSA. This CDR3 has 14 residues. The CDR3 is CASSQGLTNEKLFF. CDR3 DNA sequence: TGTGCCAGCAGCCAAGGGCTAACTAATGAAAAACTGTTTTTT.

This clonotype was detected only a few times. The CDR3 DNA sequence: TGTGCCACCAGTGGAGAGACTAGCGCCTACAATGAGCAGTTCTTC. Translation: CATSGETSAYNEQFF. This rearrangement joins TRBV24-1 to TRBJ2-1; the match to TRBD2 covers 8 bases. V gave up 5 bases and J gave up 2 bases; unmatched junction bases: 4. Germline-derived CDR1 and CDR2 are KGHDR and SFDVKD. This CDR3 comprises 15 residues.

V and J are TRBV30 and TRBJ1-6; D gene uncertain. The CDR3 extends over 15 amino acids. Trimming stripped 5 bases from V and 14 bases from J, with 25 bases between. Per germline, CDR1 GTSNPN and CDR2 SVGIG (reference sequence). The CDR3 reads CAWAPPTLKKWALHF. CDR3 coding DNA: TGTGCCTGGGCCCCACCGACCCTAAAAAAGTGGGCCCTCCACTTT. The entire variable domain, with the rest obtained from reference TRBV30 and TRBJ1-6, is as follows: SQTIHQWPATLVQPVGSPLSLECTVEGTSNPNLYWYRQAAGRGLQLLFYSVGIGQISSEVPQNLSASRPQDRQFILSSKKLLLSDSGFYLCAWAPPTLKKWALHFGNGTRLTVT.

In its sample, this clonotype was seen many times. V is TRBV7-2 and J is TRBJ2-4; no clear D gene. V was pared by 1 base and J by 9 bases, with 4 bases between. Germline V gene data show CDR1 as SGHTA and CDR2 as FQGNSA. This CDR3 contains 11 residues. The CDR3 spells CASSLDSIQYF. The CDR3 DNA reads TGTGCCAGCAGCTTAGATAGCATTCAGTACTTC. Full variable domain (rest looked up from reference TRBV7-2 and TRBJ2-4): GAGVSQSPSNKVTEKGKDVELRCDPISGHTALYWYRQSLGQGLEFLIYFQGNSAPDKSGLPSDRFSAERTGGSVSTLTIQRTQQEDSAVYLCASSLDSIQYFGAGTRLSVL.

This clonotype was found many times. V usage is TRBV7-6 and J usage is TRBJ2-1; possibly TRBD2 for D (6 bases). CDR1 and CDR2 from the germline V gene are SGHVS and FNYEAQ. V was pared by 1 base and J by 3 bases, with 19 bases between. The length of the CDR3 is 18 residues. The CDR3 DNA reads as TGTGCCAGCAGCTTAGTCTCCAACCCTGCGGGGCACTACAATGAGCAGTTCTTC. As protein: CASSLVSNPAGHYNEQFF.

This clonotype was found many times. The chain links TRBV7-2 to TRBJ2-2; 10 bases agree with TRBD1. The germline gives CDR1 SGHTA, CDR2 FQGNSA. The CDR3 consists of 14 residues. The V segment lost 6 bases and the J segment 3 bases; nucleotides outside the gene matches: 1. CDR3 sequence reads: CASRGQGYTGELFF. DNA of the CDR3: TGTGCCAGCAGGGGACAGGGGTACACCGGGGAGCTGTTTTTT.

This clonotype has only a few counts. The chain uses TRBV4-3 and TRBJ1-1, with 9 bases that match TRBD1. The CDR3 consists of 14 residues. The germline gives CDR1 LGHNA, CDR2 YSLEER. The ends lost 4 bases at V and 3 bases at J; junction bases unmatched: 3. CDR3 amino acids: CASSRQGEDTEAFF. CDR3 nucleotide sequence: TGCGCCAGCAGCCGACAGGGGGAAGACACTGAAGCTTTCTTT.

In this sample, this clonotype turned up a few times. The chain couples TRBV28 to TRBJ1-1; D is undetermined. CDR3 length equals 13 residues. V gave up 4 bases and J gave up 3 bases, with 9 bases separating them. Germline CDR1 reads MDHEN; CDR2 reads SYDVKM. The CDR3 loop is CASSYARDTEAFF. The CDR3 bases are TGTGCCAGCAGTTATGCGAGGGACACTGAAGCTTTCTTT.

This clonotype was counted only a few times. V usage is TRBV5-6 and J usage is TRBJ2-4, with D uncertain. CDR1 SGHDT and CDR2 YYEEEE come from the germline V gene. Trimming stripped 6 bases from V and 5 bases from J, with 15 bases between. The CDR3 runs to 14 residues. CDR3: CASTSTDIENIQYF. The CDR3 nucleotides are TGTGCCAGCACCTCTACGGATATTGAAAACATTCAGTACTTC.

The chain employs TRBV6-5 and TRBJ1-1; 8 bases line up with TRBD1. Unmatched junction bases numbered 10, after V lost 11 bases and J lost 2 bases. Germline V gene data show CDR1 as MNHEY and CDR2 as SVGAGI. The CDR3 has 14 amino acids. CDR3 amino acids: CAAESGGLNTEAFF. CDR3 sequence (DNA): TGTGCCGCTGAATCAGGGGGCCTAAACACTGAAGCTTTCTTT.